This TCR beta chain was identified in a study of blood T cell repertoires in COVID-19. The wider study: Sample material is recorded as cDNA or gDNA derived from T cells, B-cell-depleted T cells, or PBMCs.

Germline-derived CDR1 and CDR2 are LGHDT and YNNKEL (reference sequence). V lost 4 bases and J 3 bases, leaving 7 bases between the germline ends. CDR3 length equals 12 residues. This clone turned up a few times. The cohort comprised adults aged about 18 to 90 years residing in some 24 US areas. Cohort 3 recovery required two negative PCRs, clearance, or symptom resolution. Authors' data handling: Reference gene primers were amplified, and this amplification served to estimate nucleated cell counts. Sequenced by immunoSEQ multiplex PCR; TCRdb stores in-frame clones only, minus some. From that table come the V and J calls and clone size; the DNA was used to work out D and trimming. The table has approximately 270,000 clones, 89% seen once.

The V and J genes are TRBV3-1 (or the pseudogene TRBV3-2) and TRBJ2-7, with a tentative D call TRBD2 (5 bases). The sequence was obtained from a woman aged 55 to 70 who had recovered from COVID-19. The sample was PBMCs or T cells enriched from blood (not recorded which). The CDR3, as DNA: TGTGCCAGCAGCCGGACTGGCTACGAGCAGTACTTC. Encoded protein: CASSRTGYEQYF.